Listed below are T cell receptor beta chains from one sample, sequenced in a study of cytomegalovirus exposure and HLA in healthy donors. TCRdb's copy holds only in-frame clones and misses some; the assay was immunoSEQ multiplex PCR. The sample has approximately 190,000 clones; 65% to 85% are singletons. Sequenced: PBMCs. All receptors derive from a woman in her twenties or thirties in good health and CMV-seropositive. Each CDR3 is given without its conserved first and last residue. The order of the fields is V gene, D gene, J gene, CDR3 protein. The D gene is left open where the match is weak.

TRBV4-1	.	TRBJ2-2	ASSGDSNTGELF
TRBV4-1	TRBD2	TRBJ2-5	ASRPVSGRYQETQY
TRBV6-5	.	TRBJ2-3	ASSYRQTARDTQY
TRBV9	TRBD2	TRBJ2-7	ASSVGSGGASYEQY
TRBV7-9	TRBD2	TRBJ2-1	ASSPEASGNQF
TRBV30	.	TRBJ1-1	AWGGVDNTEAF
TRBV7-9	.	TRBJ2-7	ASSLGASGEQY
TRBV7-6	TRBD2	TRBJ2-1	ASSSTLAGSYNEQF
TRBV6-1	.	TRBJ1-1	ASRSRGEAF
TRBV11-2	TRBD1	TRBJ2-3	ASSRDSYTQY
TRBV6-5	TRBD1	TRBJ1-3	ATGQGGNTIY
TRBV15	.	TRBJ2-7	ATSRDQGSYEQY
TRBV5-6	TRBD2	TRBJ2-7	ASSRPLAGSYEQY
TRBV4-3	.	TRBJ1-2	ASSQGFDRTNYGYT
TRBV4-2	.	TRBJ2-2	ASSQRLNTGELF
TRBV6-1	.	TRBJ2-2	ASRSAGELF
TRBV7-7	.	TRBJ2-7	ASSYEGSYEQY
TRBV7-8	.	TRBJ1-4	ASSPGHLEKLF
TRBV25-1	.	TRBJ1-2	ASSGVREFYGYT
TRBV5-1	.	TRBJ2-1	ASSFVTEGADEQF
TRBV15	.	TRBJ1-5	ATSRAGGNQPQH
TRBV14	TRBD1	TRBJ1-5	ASSQDEGASHQPQH
TRBV10-3	.	TRBJ1-1	AIKGENTEAF
TRBV5-1	TRBD2	TRBJ2-3	ASSGGSRGGQVTDTQY
TRBV13	TRBD2	TRBJ2-7	ATGGSGAYEQY
TRBV4-1	.	TRBJ1-1	ASSHDRTVNTEAF
TRBV9	TRBD1	TRBJ1-6	ASSVGAGQGSDSPLH
TRBV28	.	TRBJ2-5	ASSLLLATETQY
TRBV6-1	TRBD2	TRBJ2-7	ASRRLADYEQY
TRBV5-4	.	TRBJ2-5	ASSIALGRETQY
TRBV6-5	TRBD1	TRBJ1-1	ASRGQGIGEAF
TRBV4-1	.	TRBJ2-1	ASSPRNNEQF
TRBV15	.	TRBJ1-1	ATSRDQNLNTEAF
TRBV9	.	TRBJ2-5	ASSADRKETQY
TRBV4-1	TRBD2	TRBJ2-7	ASSQLFSGTYEQY
TRBV9	.	TRBJ2-7	ASSARGAYEQY
TRBV6-6	.	TRBJ2-4	ATLGVWLNNIQY
TRBV19	.	TRBJ1-1	ASGKGVNTEAF
TRBV9	TRBD2	.	ASSVVGAGVDEQY
TRBV5-4	TRBD1	TRBJ1-2	ASREGTGVGYGYT
TRBV2	.	TRBJ2-1	ASRVGHGQF
TRBV11-1	.	TRBJ2-5	ASRKEKVETQY
TRBV29-1	TRBD1	TRBJ2-5	SVAPGQGAGETQY
TRBV12-5	TRBD1	TRBJ2-3	ATALGGSTDTQY
TRBV7-9	.	TRBJ2-7	ASSVNAGQSYEQY